These 27 T cell receptor beta chains originate from one sample sequenced in a study of breast tumors, draining lymph nodes, adjacent tissues. Using its own MiXCR run on the multiplex PCR reads, TCRdb lists one record per CDR3 protein. The table shows hundreds of thousands of distinct CDR3 sequences, with roughly 32% occurring only once. Breast cancer patients provided tissue from their axillary draining lymph nodes. Sample: axillary lymph node tissue. The receptors here all came from a female donor with breast cancer. Some clones in this sample may be carry-over from other donors' samples.

This clonotype appeared many times. This chain links TRBV10-3 with TRBJ2-3; tentative D call: TRBD2 (6 bases). The V gene lost 2 bases and the J gene lost 0 bases, with 9 bases spanning the gap. This CDR3 comprises 15 residues. Germline V gene data show CDR1 as ENHRY and CDR2 as SYGVKD. CDR3 residues: CAISETGTSTDTQYF. As DNA, the CDR3 is TGTGCCATCAGTGAGACCGGGACTAGCACAGATACGCAGTATTTT.

This clonotype came up many times. J is TRBJ2-3 and V is TRBV19, with 7 bases matching TRBD1. From germline, CDR1 is LNHDA and CDR2 SQIVND (reference sequence). This CDR3 contains 15 residues. Trimming at V came to 4 bases and at J to 4 bases, leaving 8 bases not matched to a gene. The CDR3 region is CASSTTGAGPDTQYF. Here the CDR3 DNA reads TGTGCCAGTAGTACTACAGGGGCAGGTCCAGATACGCAGTATTTT.

This clonotype was recorded at least ten times. The chain carries TRBV30 and TRBJ2-5; D gene unclear. V shed 6 bases and J shed 5 bases, with 7 bases lying between them. Germline V gives CDR1 GTSNPN, CDR2 SVGIG (reference sequence). This CDR3 comprises 10 residues. CDR3 amino acids: CACCWETQYF. For the CDR3, the DNA is TGTGCCTGCTGTTGGGAGACCCAGTACTTC. The whole variable domain, remainder taken from reference TRBV30 and TRBJ2-5, is SQTIHQWPATLVQPVGSPLSLECTVEGTSNPNLYWYRQAAGRGLQLLFYSVGIGQISSEVPQNLSASRPQDRQFILSSKKLLLSDSGFYLCACCWETQYFGPGTRLLVL.

This clonotype has at least ten counts. A much larger clone is a single base away; this may be a read error. V usage is TRBV15 and J usage is TRBJ2-7; D is undetermined. The CDR3 is 13 amino acids. CDR1 and CDR2 from the germline V gene are LNHNV and YYDKDF (reference sequence). CDR3 sequence: CATSRGTNYGQYF. In nucleotides, the CDR3 is TGTGCCACCAGCAGAGGTACAAATTACGGGCAGTACTTC.

The gene calls are TRBV15 and TRBJ2-5, with TRBD2 matching 10 bases. The CDR3 totals 13 residues. The trim removed 6 bases at V and 4 bases at J, leaving 2 bases unmatched. Germline V CDR1 and CDR2: LNHNV, YYDKDF (reference sequence). In nucleotides, the CDR3 is TGTGCCACCAGAGTAGCGGGAGGAGAGACCCAGTACTTC. Encoded protein: CATRVAGGETQYF.

This clonotype turned up a few times. In DNA, the CDR3 is TGCGCCAGCAGCCCGGGACAGGGAGCGAACACTGAAGCTTTCTTT. Amino acids: CASSPGQGANTEAFF. The rearrangement links TRBV5-1 to TRBJ1-1, with 9 bases identical to TRBD1. Germline-derived CDR1 and CDR2 are SGHRS and YFSETQ. This CDR3 contains 15 residues. V was pared by 4 bases and J by 1 base, with 5 bases of the junction left unmatched.

The chain recombines TRBV2 with TRBJ2-5, with TRBD2 matching over 10 bases. Germline loops: CDR1 SNHLY, CDR2 FYNNEI. The CDR3 sequence is 15 residues long. Trimming took 5 bases from V and 1 from J; bases not matched to a gene: 4. The CDR3 spells CASSPTSGSQETQYF. CDR3 sequence (DNA): TGTGCCAGCAGTCCGACTAGCGGGTCCCAAGAGACCCAGTACTTC.

This clonotype was seen many times. One end of the junction is discordant with germline, which a read error may explain. The rearrangement joins TRBV6-5 to TRBJ1-6; no clear D gene. This CDR3 region has 16 residues. Germline lookup yields CDR1 MNHEY and CDR2 SVGAGI. CDR3 in DNA: TGTGCCAGCAGTCACTCGATGGGTTGGGGTAATTCACCCCTCCACTTT. Translation gives CASSHSMGWGNSPLHF.

This clonotype was seen ten or more times. The chain joins TRBV10-3 to TRBJ2-7; weak D call: TRBD1 (5 bases). The V end was cut by 5 bases, the J end by 6 bases, with 11 bases between. This CDR3 contains 12 residues. Germline CDR1 is ENHRY and CDR2 is SYGVKD. CDR3: CAISSAQGEQYF. The CDR3 coding sequence is TGTGCCATCAGTTCCGCCCAGGGCGAGCAGTACTTC.

The sample holds many counts of this clonotype. The genes are TRBV7-9 and TRBJ1-5, with D unresolved. The V and J ends lost 3 bases and 4 bases respectively, with 16 bases between them. Germline V gene sequence: CDR1 SEHNR, CDR2 FQNEAQ (reference sequence). The CDR3 extends over 16 amino acids. CDR3 sequence (DNA): TGTGCCAGCAGCTTTTCGAAGGGCATAGGAAATCAGCCCCAGCATTTT. Translated: CASSFSKGIGNQPQHF. Supplemented by reference TRBV7-9 and TRBJ1-5, the full variable domain reads DTGVSQNPRHKITKRGQNVTFRCDPISEHNRLYWYRQTLGQGPEFLTYFQNEAQLEKSRLLSDRFSAERPKGSFSTLEIQRTEQGDSAMYLCASSFSKGIGNQPQHFGDGTRLSIL.

V is TRBV5-8 and J is TRBJ1-6, with D tentatively TRBD1 (6 bases). V dropped 7 bases and J dropped 10 bases, with 21 bases sitting between them. CDR1 and CDR2 (germline): SGHTS, YDEGEE. This CDR3 spans 15 amino acids. The chain's CDR3 is CASVMARGGGSPLHF. For the CDR3, the DNA is TGTGCCAGCGTAATGGCGAGAGGGGGTGGCTCACCCCTCCACTTT.

This clonotype appeared many times. The chain links TRBV9 to TRBJ2-2, with 10 nucleotides matching TRBD2. The V gene end was trimmed by 0 bases and the J gene end by 4 bases; junction bases not matched to a gene: 6. The CDR3 loop spans 17 amino acids. Germline CDR1 reads SGDLS; CDR2 reads YYNGEE. The CDR3, as DNA: TGTGCCAGCAGCGTAGACGTTAGCGGGGGGTTCACCGGGGAGCTGTTTTTT. It codes for CASSVDVSGGFTGELFF.

There are many counts of this clonotype. This chain connects TRBV20-1 to TRBJ2-7, with 7 bases that match TRBD2. Germline loops: CDR1 DFQATT, CDR2 SNEGSKA (reference sequence). The J segment lost 2 bases and the V segment lost 0 bases, leaving 10 bases of the junction unmatched. The CDR3 is 16 residues long. CDR3 loop: CSARDSSGDTTYEQYF. The CDR3 DNA reads as TGCAGTGCTAGAGATTCTAGCGGCGACACAACCTACGAGCAGTACTTC.

The chain carries TRBV5-1 and TRBJ1-2, with D unclear. V lost 0 bases to trimming and J lost 0 bases, with 9 bases between them. Per the germline V gene, CDR1 is SGHRS and CDR2 is YFSETQ. The CDR3 length is 15 residues. Here the CDR3 reads CASSLGPLANYGYTF. The CDR3 DNA reads as TGCGCCAGCAGCTTGGGACCGCTAGCTAACTATGGCTACACCTTC.

In this sample, this clonotype turned up many times. V is TRBV7-9 and J is TRBJ2-7; 7 nucleotides line up with TRBD2. The CDR3 covers 13 residues. The germline V gene has CDR1 SEHNR and CDR2 FQNEAQ (reference sequence). With V trimmed by 5 bases and J by 4 bases, 5 bases remained unmatched. The chain's CDR3 is CASSSGNLYEQYF. The CDR3 DNA reads TGTGCCAGCAGCAGCGGGAATTTGTACGAGCAGTACTTC.

The chain uses TRBV6-5 and TRBJ1-3, with D uncertain. Germline CDR1 reads MNHEY; CDR2 reads SVGAGI. The CDR3 length is 16 residues. The V and J ends lost 2 bases and 0 bases respectively, with 11 bases between them. DNA of the CDR3: TGTGCCAGCAGTTACCACTCAGGACTCTCTGGAAACACCATATATTTT. Residues: CASSYHSGLSGNTIYF.

As regards this clonotype: Mismatch with germline at one junction end may stem from a read error. CDR3 sequence reads: CASSRWDREGYGYPF. The CDR3 coding sequence is TGTGCCAGCAGCAGATGGGACAGGGAGGGCTATGGCTACCCCTTC. The chain employs TRBV7-3 and TRBJ1-2; 9 nucleotides agree with TRBD1. The CDR3 sequence is 15 residues long. CDR1 SGHTA and CDR2 FQGTGA come from the germline V gene.

This clonotype was found a few times. A single base separates this from a much larger clone, so it may be a read error. The chain recombines TRBV20-1 with TRBJ2-4, with D possibly TRBD2 on 6 matching bases. Germline CDR1 is DFQATT and CDR2 is SNEGSKA (reference sequence). Trimming removed 5 bases from V and 9 bases from J, with 20 bases in between. The CDR3 runs 14 residues. In nucleotides, the CDR3 is TGCAGTGCTGCCGCGTTCGGGAGTTTGACCATTCAGTACTTC. It specifies CSAAAFGSLTIQYF.

This clonotype has a handful of counts. This may be a read error, as it is one base from a much larger clone. The chain's CDR3 is CSAEDLGATSEQYF. The CDR3 bases are TGCAGTGCGGAGGACCTAGGGGCAACCTCCGAGCAGTACTTC. The chain has TRBV20-1 and TRBJ2-7; tentatively, D is TRBD1 or TRBD2 (5 bases each). V lost 6 bases, J lost 6 bases, and 21 bases lay in between. The CDR3 contains 14 residues. CDR1 is DFQATT, CDR2 SNEGSKA, per germline (reference sequence).

Ten or more counts support this clonotype. This chain connects TRBV20-1 to TRBJ2-1, with D perhaps TRBD1 (6 bases). V was shortened by 0 bases and J by 6 bases, with 18 bases between the two germline ends. Looked up from germline, CDR1 is DFQATT and CDR2 is SNEGSKA (reference sequence). The CDR3 is 16 residues long. The CDR3 nucleotides read TGCAGTGCTAGAGATCCCCGGACCCTAGGGGGCAATGAGCAGTTCTTC. It specifies CSARDPRTLGGNEQFF.

This clonotype occurred a few times. This may be a read error: a much more frequent sequence differs by one nucleotide. The chain couples TRBV7-9 to TRBJ2-1; TRBD2 aligns across 8 bases. CDR3 size: 20 residues. With V trimmed by 3 bases and J by 4 bases, 20 bases remained unmatched. Germline V CDR1 and CDR2: SEHNR, FQNEAQ (reference sequence). CDR3 DNA: TGTGCCAGCAGCTTCCCTGCACTCGGATTTTCTAGCGGGCAATACAATGAGCAGTTCTTC. Its translation is CASSFPALGFSSGQYNEQFF.

Points on this clonotype: With a much larger clone just one base away, this may be a read error. This chain connects TRBV4-1 to TRBJ2-1; D ambiguous. This CDR3 comprises 12 residues. The germline V gene encodes CDR1 MGHRA and CDR2 YSYEKL. Here the CDR3 DNA reads TGCGCCAGCGGCCAAGACCACAATGAGCAGTTCTTC. Residues: CASGQDHNEQFF.

The table lists this clonotype with many counts. V usage is TRBV20-1 and J usage is TRBJ1-5, with D perhaps TRBD1 (6 bases). Deletions cut 4 bases from V and 5 bases from J, with 12 bases between. The CDR3 consists of 13 residues. Germline CDR1 DFQATT, CDR2 SNEGSKA (reference sequence). CDR3 sequence: CSAKPDRYQPQHF. The CDR3 coding sequence is TGCAGTGCTAAGCCGGACAGATATCAGCCCCAGCATTTT.

Ten or more counts support this clonotype. The chain combines TRBV19 with TRBJ2-3; D not resolved. The V and J ends lost 5 bases and 0 bases respectively, with 6 bases between them. The CDR3 extends over 13 amino acids. CDR1 and CDR2 (germline): LNHDA, SQIVND (reference sequence). In nucleotides, the CDR3 is TGTGCCAGTAGTGGTCTAAGCACAGATACGCAGTATTTT. Translation gives CASSGLSTDTQYF.

In its sample, this clonotype was seen many times. This rearrangement joins TRBV19 to TRBJ1-5, with a weak D call TRBD1 (5 bases). Germline V gene sequence: CDR1 LNHDA, CDR2 SQIVND (reference sequence). The CDR3 spans 14 residues. Trimming left V 6 bases short and J 4 bases short, with 13 bases between. The CDR3 DNA is TGTGCCAGTAGGACGACGGGGGGGAATCAGCCCCAGCATTTT. This encodes CASRTTGGNQPQHF.

To note about this clonotype: A clone one base away is much larger, so this may be a read error. Lacking the conserved final phenylalanine or tryptophan, this CDR3 likely reflects a read error. V gene TRBV19 combines with J gene TRBJ1-5, with no clear D. The V end was cut by 5 bases, the J end by 1 base, with 15 bases between. The CDR3 has 16 amino acids. Germline CDR1 LNHDA, CDR2 SQIVND (reference sequence). CDR3 sequence (DNA): TGTGCCAGTAGTGCTCTAGAACGGCGAAGCAATCAGCCCCAGCATTCT. It yields the protein CASSALERRSNQPQHS.

The chain is built from TRBV10-1 and TRBJ2-1; 11 bases match TRBD1. CDR3 size: 14 residues. Trimming cost V 6 bases and J 8 bases; bases outside gene matches: 6. From germline, CDR1 is WNHNN and CDR2 SYGVQD (reference sequence). The CDR3 nucleotides read TGCGCCAGCAGCCCGGGACAGGGGGAAGATGAGCAGTTCTTC. As protein: CASSPGQGEDEQFF.